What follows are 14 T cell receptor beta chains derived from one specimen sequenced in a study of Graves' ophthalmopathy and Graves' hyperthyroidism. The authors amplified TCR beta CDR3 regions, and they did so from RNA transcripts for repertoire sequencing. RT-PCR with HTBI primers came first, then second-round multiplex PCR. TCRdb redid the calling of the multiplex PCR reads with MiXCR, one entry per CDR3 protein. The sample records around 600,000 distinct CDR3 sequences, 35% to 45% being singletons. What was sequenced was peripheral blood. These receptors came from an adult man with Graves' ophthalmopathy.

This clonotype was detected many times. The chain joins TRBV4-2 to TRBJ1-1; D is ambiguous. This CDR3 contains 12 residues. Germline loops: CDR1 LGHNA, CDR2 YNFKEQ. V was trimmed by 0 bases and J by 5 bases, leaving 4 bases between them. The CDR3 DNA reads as TGTGCCAGCAGCCAAGACAGGACTGAAGCTTTCTTT. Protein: CASSQDRTEAFF.

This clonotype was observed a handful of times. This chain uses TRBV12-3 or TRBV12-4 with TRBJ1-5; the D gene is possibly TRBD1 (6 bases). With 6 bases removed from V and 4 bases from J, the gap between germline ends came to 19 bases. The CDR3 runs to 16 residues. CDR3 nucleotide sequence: TGTGCCAGCAGCCAAGGAGGGAAAAGGGGGAATCAGCCCCAGCATTTT. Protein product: CASSQGGKRGNQPQHF.

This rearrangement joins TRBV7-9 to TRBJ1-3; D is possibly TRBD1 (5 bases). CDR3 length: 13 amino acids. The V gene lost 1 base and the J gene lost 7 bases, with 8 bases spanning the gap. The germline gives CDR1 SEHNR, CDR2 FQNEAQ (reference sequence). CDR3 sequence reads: CASSLVGGNTIYF. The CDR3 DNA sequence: TGTGCCAGCAGCTTAGTTGGGGGTAACACCATATATTTT.

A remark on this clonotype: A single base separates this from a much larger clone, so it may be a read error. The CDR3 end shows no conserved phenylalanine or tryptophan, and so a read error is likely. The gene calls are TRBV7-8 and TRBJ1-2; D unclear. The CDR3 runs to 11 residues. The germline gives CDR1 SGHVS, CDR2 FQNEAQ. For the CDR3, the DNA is TGCGCCAGCAGCCAAGTTGGACGCTACACCCTC. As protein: CASSQVGRYTL.

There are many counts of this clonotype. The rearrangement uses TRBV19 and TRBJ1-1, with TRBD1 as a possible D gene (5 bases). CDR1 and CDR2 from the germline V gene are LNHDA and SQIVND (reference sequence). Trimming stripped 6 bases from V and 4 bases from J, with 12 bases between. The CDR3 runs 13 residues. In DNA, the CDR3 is TGTGCCAGTAGCGGGGCGATGGGCACTGAAGCTTTCTTT. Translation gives CASSGAMGTEAFF.

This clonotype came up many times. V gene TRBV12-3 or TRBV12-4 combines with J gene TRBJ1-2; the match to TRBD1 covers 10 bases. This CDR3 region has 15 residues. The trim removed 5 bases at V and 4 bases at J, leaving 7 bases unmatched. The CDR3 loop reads CASSTRQGAGYGYTF. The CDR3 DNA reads TGTGCCAGCAGTACCCGACAGGGGGCGGGCTATGGCTACACCTTC.

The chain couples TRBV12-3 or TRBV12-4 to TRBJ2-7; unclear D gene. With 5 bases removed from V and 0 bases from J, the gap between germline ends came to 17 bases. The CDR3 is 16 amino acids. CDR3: CASSSPSAEHSYEQYF. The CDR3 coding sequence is TGTGCCAGCAGTAGCCCAAGTGCAGAGCACTCCTACGAGCAGTACTTC.

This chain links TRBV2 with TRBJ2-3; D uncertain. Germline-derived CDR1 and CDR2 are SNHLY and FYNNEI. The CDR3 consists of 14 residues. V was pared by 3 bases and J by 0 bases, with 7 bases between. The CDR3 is CASSDSLSTDTQYF. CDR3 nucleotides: TGTGCCAGCAGTGACAGCCTGAGCACAGATACGCAGTATTTT. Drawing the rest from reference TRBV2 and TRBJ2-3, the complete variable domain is EPEVTQTPSHQVTQMGQEVILRCVPISNHLYFYWYRQILGQKVEFLVSFYNNEISEKSEIFDDQFSVERPDGSNFTLKIRSTKLEDSAMYFCASSDSLSTDTQYFGPGTRLTVL.

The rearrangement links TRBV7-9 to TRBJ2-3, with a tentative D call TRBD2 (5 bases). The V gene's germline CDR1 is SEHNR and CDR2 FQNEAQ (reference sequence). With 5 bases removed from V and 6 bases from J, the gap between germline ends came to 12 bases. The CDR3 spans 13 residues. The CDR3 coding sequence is TGTGCCAGCAGCGGAACTAGACCGGATACGCAGTATTTT. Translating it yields CASSGTRPDTQYF.

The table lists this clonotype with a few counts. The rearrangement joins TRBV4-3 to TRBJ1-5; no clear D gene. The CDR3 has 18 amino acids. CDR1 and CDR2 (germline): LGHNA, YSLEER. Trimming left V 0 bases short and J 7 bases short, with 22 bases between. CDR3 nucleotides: TGCGCCAGCAGCCAAGAATTTGCACTTACGACCCAGTGGCAGCCCCAGCATTTT. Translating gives CASSQEFALTTQWQPQHF.

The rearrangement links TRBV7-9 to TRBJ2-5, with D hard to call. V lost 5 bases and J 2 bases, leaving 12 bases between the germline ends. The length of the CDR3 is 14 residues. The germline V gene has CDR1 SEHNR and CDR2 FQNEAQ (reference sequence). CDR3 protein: CASSAASDQETQYF. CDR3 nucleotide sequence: TGTGCCAGCAGCGCTGCCAGTGATCAAGAGACCCAGTACTTC.

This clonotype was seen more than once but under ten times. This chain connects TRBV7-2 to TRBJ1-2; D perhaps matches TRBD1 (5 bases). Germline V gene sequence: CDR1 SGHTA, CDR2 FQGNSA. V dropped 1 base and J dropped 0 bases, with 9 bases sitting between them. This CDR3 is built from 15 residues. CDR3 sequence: CASSLVQGPNYGYTF. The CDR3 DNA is TGTGCCAGCAGCTTAGTCCAGGGCCCTAACTATGGCTACACCTTC.

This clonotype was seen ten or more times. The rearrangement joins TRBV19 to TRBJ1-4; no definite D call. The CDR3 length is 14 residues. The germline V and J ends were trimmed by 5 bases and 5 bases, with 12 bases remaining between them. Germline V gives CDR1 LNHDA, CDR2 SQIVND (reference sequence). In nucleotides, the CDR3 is TGTGCCAGTAGTGGGCAGGTGGGGAATGAAAAACTGTTTTTT. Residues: CASSGQVGNEKLFF. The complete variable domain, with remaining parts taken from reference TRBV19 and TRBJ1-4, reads DGGITQSPKYLFRKEGQNVTLSCEQNLNHDAMYWYRQDPGQGLRLIYYSQIVNDFQKGDIAEGYSVSREKKESFPLTVTSAQKNPTAFYLCASSGQVGNEKLFFGSGTQLSVL.

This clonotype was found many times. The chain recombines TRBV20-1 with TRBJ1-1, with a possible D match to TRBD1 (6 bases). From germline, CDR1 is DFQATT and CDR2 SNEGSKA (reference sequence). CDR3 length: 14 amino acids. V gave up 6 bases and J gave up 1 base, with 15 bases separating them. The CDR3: CSANMGGANTEAFF. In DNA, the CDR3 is TGCAGTGCCAACATGGGGGGCGCGAACACTGAAGCTTTCTTT.